Listed below are T cell receptor beta chains from one sample, sequenced in a study of T cells in tuberculosis. Data came from immunoSEQ multiplex PCR; TCRdb stores just in-frame clones and leaves some out. Of tens of thousands of clones listed, roughly 93% are singletons. The specimen sequenced was CD1b-GMM tetramer-negative cells sorted from PBMCs. All receptors come from an adult woman with latent tuberculosis. CDR3s include the opening cysteine and the closing phenylalanine or tryptophan. The order of the fields is J gene, V gene, D gene, clone size, CDR3 length, CDR3 protein, CDR3 DNA. A D gene is named only where the DNA matches it firmly. Not all rows give a size; the values are once, few, many and, for expanded clones, a class.

>TRBJ2-7|TRBV30|TRBD1|NA|13
CAWRTQGAYEQYF
TGTGCCTGGAGGACACAGGGGGCTTACGAGCAGTACTTC
>TRBJ1-4|TRBV5-6|NA|NA|14
CASSRGNFGEKLFF
TGTGCCAGCAGCCGGGGGAATTTCGGTGAAAAACTGTTTTTT
>TRBJ1-3|TRBV7-9|TRBD1|NA|18
CASSPIRGTGGGKNTIYF
TGTGCCAGCAGCCCTATCCGGGGGACAGGGGGCGGAAAAAACACCATATATTTT
>TRBJ1-3|TRBV2|TRBD1|once|15
CASSETRGLGNTIYF
TGTGCCAGCAGTGAAACGAGGGGGCTGGGAAACACCATATATTTT
>TRBJ1-3|TRBV4-2|TRBD1|NA|15
CASSTGASSGNTIYF
TGTGCCAGCAGCACAGGGGCGAGCTCTGGAAACACCATATATTTT
>TRBJ2-3|TRBV9|NA|NA|15
CASSVGGSTTDTQYF
TGTGCCAGCAGCGTAGGAGGATCAACCACAGATACGCAGTATTTT
>TRBJ1-5|TRBV6-1|TRBD1|NA|14
CASGQGARNQPQHF
TGTGCCAGCGGTCAGGGGGCGCGGAATCAGCCCCAGCATTTT
>TRBJ2-1|TRBV4-2|TRBD2|NA|17
CASSLSGGGSSYNEQFF
TGTGCCAGCAGCCTTAGCGGGGGGGGGAGCTCCTACAATGAGCAGTTCTTC
>TRBJ1-3|TRBV11-2|NA|NA|16
CASRGRGSRSGNTIYF
TGTGCCAGCCGCGGAAGAGGGTCCCGCTCTGGAAACACCATATATTTT
>TRBJ1-2|TRBV5-1|TRBD1|NA|15
CASSLWDRDPYGYTF
TGCGCCAGCAGCTTGTGGGACAGGGACCCCTATGGCTACACCTTC
>TRBJ1-3|TRBV30|NA|NA|15
CAWSVRRVSGNTIYF
TGTGCCTGGAGTGTAAGGAGGGTCTCAGGAAACACCATATATTTT
>TRBJ2-2|TRBV11-2|NA|NA|15
CASSLGSGRTGELFF
TGTGCCAGCAGCTTAGGTTCTGGCAGAACCGGGGAGCTGTTTTTT
>TRBJ1-5|TRBV28|NA|NA|14
CASSFTYSNQPQHF
TGTGCCAGCAGTTTTACCTATAGCAATCAGCCCCAGCATTTT
>TRBJ1-1|TRBV10-1|NA|NA|13
CASSGGQNTEAFF
TGCGCCAGCAGTGGTGGACAGAACACTGAAGCTTTCTTT
>TRBJ1-1|TRBV19|TRBD1|NA|14
CASIDDRVNTEAFF
TGTGCCAGTATCGACGACAGGGTAAATACTGAAGCTTTCTTT
>TRBJ1-2|TRBV6-1|TRBD1|NA|13
CASRGQERYGYTF
TGTGCCAGCAGAGGACAGGAAAGGTATGGCTACACCTTC
>TRBJ1-1|TRBV27|TRBD1|NA|18
CASSLSYPGQGRFAEAFF
TGTGCCAGCAGTTTATCTTACCCTGGACAGGGGCGGTTCGCTGAAGCTTTCTTT
>TRBJ2-5|TRBV7-2|TRBD2|NA|16
CASSLRIGTSQETQYF
TGTGCCAGCAGCCTTCGCATCGGGACTAGCCAAGAGACCCAGTACTTC
>TRBJ2-3|TRBV1|NA|NA|18
CTSRPSGGARISTDTQYF
TGCACCAGCAGGCCTAGCGGGGGGGCCCGGATTAGCACAGATACGCAGTATTTT
>TRBJ1-5|TRBV5-6|NA|once|13
CASSLAGDTPQHF
TGTGCCAGCAGCTTGGCCGGAGATACGCCCCAGCATTTT
>TRBJ2-1|TRBV5-4|NA|NA|15
CASSQSRGSYNEQFF
TGTGCCAGCAGCCAAAGTCGGGGTTCCTACAATGAGCAGTTCTTC
>TRBJ2-1|TRBV6-1|TRBD1|once|15
CASSATGGLAGEQFF
TGTGCCAGCAGTGCCACAGGGGGGCTTGCGGGTGAGCAGTTCTTC
>TRBJ1-5|TRBV27|NA|NA|12
CASSYINQPQHF
TGTGCCAGCAGTTATATCAATCAGCCCCAGCATTTT
>TRBJ1-2|TRBV28|TRBD1|once|16
CASSATGGAGGYGYTF
TGTGCCAGCAGTGCGACAGGGGGCGCTGGGGGCTATGGCTACACCTTC
>TRBJ1-1|TRBV28|NA|NA|13
CASSFGAGITTFF
NA
>TRBJ2-7|TRBV27|NA|NA|16
CASAPESVRTGYEQYF
TGTGCCAGCGCTCCAGAGAGCGTACGGACTGGCTACGAGCAGTACTTC
>TRBJ2-7|TRBV5-6|TRBD1|NA|15
CASSLGRTGTYEQYF
TGTGCCAGCAGCTTGGGTCGGACAGGGACCTACGAGCAGTACTTC
>TRBJ1-4|TRBV2|NA|NA|16
CASSEGHLATNEKLFF
TGTGCCAGCAGCGAGGGACACCTCGCAACTAATGAAAAACTGTTTTTT
>TRBJ2-4|TRBV7-2|NA|NA|14
CASSGGRGSDIQYF
TGTGCCAGCAGCGGGGGCAGAGGGTCGGACATTCAGTACTTC
>TRBJ1-1|TRBV6-1|NA|NA|11
CAVELNTEAFF
TGTGCCGTGGAGCTGAACACTGAAGCTTTCTTT
>TRBJ2-1|TRBV29-1|NA|few|14
CSVPQPPSYNEQFF
TGCAGCGTTCCACAGCCACCCTCCTACAATGAGCAGTTCTTC
>TRBJ2-2|TRBV4-2|TRBD2|NA|19
CASSQESLAGGPGAGELFF
TGTGCCAGCAGCCAAGAGTCGCTAGCGGGGGGGCCAGGTGCCGGGGAGCTGTTTTTT
>TRBJ2-5|TRBV29-1|TRBD1|NA|12
CSGQGVGETQYF
TGCAGCGGCCAGGGGGTGGGAGAGACCCAGTACTTC
>TRBJ2-5|TRBV5-4|TRBD2|NA|14
CASSRGDLRETQYF
TGTGCCAGCAGTCGGGGGGACCTCCGGGAGACCCAGTACTTC
>TRBJ2-7|TRBV18|TRBD2|few|15
CASSPLLAGAYEQYF
TGTGCCAGCTCACCTTTACTAGCGGGGGCCTACGAGCAGTACTTC
>TRBJ2-1|TRBV29-1|TRBD2|NA|14
CSVEDPGGRHEQFF
TGCAGCGTTGAAGATCCCGGGGGGAGACATGAGCAGTTCTTC
>TRBJ2-2|TRBV6-6|TRBD1|NA|15
CASRSPGQRTGELFF
TGTGCCAGCAGATCTCCGGGACAGAGGACCGGGGAGCTGTTTTTT
>TRBJ2-5|TRBV5-6|TRBD2|NA|15
CASSLTSGGAETQYF
TGTGCCAGCAGCTTGACTAGCGGGGGGGCGGAGACCCAGTACTTC
>TRBJ2-1|TRBV19|TRBD2|NA|13
CAVSGGAPNEQFF
TGTGCCGTTAGCGGGGGGGCCCCCAATGAGCAGTTCTTC
>TRBJ2-5|TRBV7-2|TRBD1|once|13
CASSRDSQETQYF
TGTGCCAGCAGCCGGGACAGTCAAGAGACCCAGTACTTC
>TRBJ1-5|TRBV6-6|NA|once|14
CASRTREGNQPQHF
TGTGCCAGCAGAACCAGGGAGGGGAATCAGCCCCAGCATTTT
>TRBJ2-5|TRBV29-1|TRBD1|few|12
CSVETGIETQYF
TGCAGCGTCGAGACAGGGATCGAGACCCAGTACTTC
>TRBJ1-1|TRBV27|TRBD1|NA|13
CASSSWTGPRAFF
TGTGCCAGCAGTTCATGGACAGGGCCTCGAGCTTTCTTT
>TRBJ1-2|TRBV19|NA|NA|12
CASSSGHVGYTF
TGTGCCAGTAGTAGCGGACACGTTGGCTACACCTTC
>TRBJ1-1|TRBV12-5|NA|NA|14
CASGRGHGDTEAFF
TGTGCTAGTGGCCGCGGACACGGAGACACTGAAGCTTTCTTT
>TRBJ1-2|TRBV4-3|NA|NA|16
CASSQDGQPLDYGYTF
TGCGCCAGCAGCCAAGATGGACAGCCCCTAGACTATGGCTACACCTTC
>TRBJ2-7|TRBV4-1|NA|NA|14
CASSQRGPGSEQYF
TGCGCCAGCAGCCAGCGGGGGCCGGGTTCCGAGCAGTACTTC
>TRBJ1-2|TRBV7-9|TRBD1|NA|17
CASSLAGLTGGRSGYTF
TGTGCCAGCAGCTTAGCGGGGCTGACAGGGGGCCGAAGTGGCTACACCTTC
>TRBJ1-4|TRBV18|NA|NA|15
CASSPTQGGWEKLFF
TGTGCCAGCTCACCGACACAGGGTGGTTGGGAAAAACTGTTTTTT
>TRBJ1-2|TRBV7-9|TRBD1|NA|14
CASSEDREYYGYTF
TGTGCCAGCAGCGAGGACAGGGAGTACTATGGCTACACCTTC
>TRBJ2-1|TRBV19|TRBD1|NA|14
CASQSGQGGGEQFF
TGTGCCAGCCAAAGTGGACAGGGTGGTGGTGAGCAGTTCTTC
>TRBJ2-2|TRBV5-6|TRBD2|NA|16
CASSLEGLDDTGELFF
TGTGCCAGCAGCTTGGAGGGACTAGACGACACCGGGGAGCTGTTTTTT
>TRBJ1-2|TRBV5-6|NA|NA|14
CASSWIGTPYGYTF
TGTGCCAGCAGCTGGATCGGGACACCCTATGGCTACACCTTC
>TRBJ1-6|TRBV2|NA|NA|15
CASRETYSYNSPLHF
TGTGCCAGCAGGGAAACATACTCCTATAATTCACCCCTCCACTTT
>TRBJ1-1|TRBV6-4|TRBD1|NA|13
CASRPTGAAEAFF
TGTGCCAGCAGGCCGACAGGGGCGGCTGAAGCTTTCTTT
>TRBJ2-2|TRBV14|NA|few|15
CASSPLATITGELFF
TGTGCCAGCAGCCCGCTAGCGACGATTACCGGGGAGCTGTTTTTT
>TRBJ1-4|TRBV25-1|NA|NA|13
CASTKRSDEKLFF
TGTGCCAGTACCAAACGGTCGGATGAAAAACTGTTTTTT